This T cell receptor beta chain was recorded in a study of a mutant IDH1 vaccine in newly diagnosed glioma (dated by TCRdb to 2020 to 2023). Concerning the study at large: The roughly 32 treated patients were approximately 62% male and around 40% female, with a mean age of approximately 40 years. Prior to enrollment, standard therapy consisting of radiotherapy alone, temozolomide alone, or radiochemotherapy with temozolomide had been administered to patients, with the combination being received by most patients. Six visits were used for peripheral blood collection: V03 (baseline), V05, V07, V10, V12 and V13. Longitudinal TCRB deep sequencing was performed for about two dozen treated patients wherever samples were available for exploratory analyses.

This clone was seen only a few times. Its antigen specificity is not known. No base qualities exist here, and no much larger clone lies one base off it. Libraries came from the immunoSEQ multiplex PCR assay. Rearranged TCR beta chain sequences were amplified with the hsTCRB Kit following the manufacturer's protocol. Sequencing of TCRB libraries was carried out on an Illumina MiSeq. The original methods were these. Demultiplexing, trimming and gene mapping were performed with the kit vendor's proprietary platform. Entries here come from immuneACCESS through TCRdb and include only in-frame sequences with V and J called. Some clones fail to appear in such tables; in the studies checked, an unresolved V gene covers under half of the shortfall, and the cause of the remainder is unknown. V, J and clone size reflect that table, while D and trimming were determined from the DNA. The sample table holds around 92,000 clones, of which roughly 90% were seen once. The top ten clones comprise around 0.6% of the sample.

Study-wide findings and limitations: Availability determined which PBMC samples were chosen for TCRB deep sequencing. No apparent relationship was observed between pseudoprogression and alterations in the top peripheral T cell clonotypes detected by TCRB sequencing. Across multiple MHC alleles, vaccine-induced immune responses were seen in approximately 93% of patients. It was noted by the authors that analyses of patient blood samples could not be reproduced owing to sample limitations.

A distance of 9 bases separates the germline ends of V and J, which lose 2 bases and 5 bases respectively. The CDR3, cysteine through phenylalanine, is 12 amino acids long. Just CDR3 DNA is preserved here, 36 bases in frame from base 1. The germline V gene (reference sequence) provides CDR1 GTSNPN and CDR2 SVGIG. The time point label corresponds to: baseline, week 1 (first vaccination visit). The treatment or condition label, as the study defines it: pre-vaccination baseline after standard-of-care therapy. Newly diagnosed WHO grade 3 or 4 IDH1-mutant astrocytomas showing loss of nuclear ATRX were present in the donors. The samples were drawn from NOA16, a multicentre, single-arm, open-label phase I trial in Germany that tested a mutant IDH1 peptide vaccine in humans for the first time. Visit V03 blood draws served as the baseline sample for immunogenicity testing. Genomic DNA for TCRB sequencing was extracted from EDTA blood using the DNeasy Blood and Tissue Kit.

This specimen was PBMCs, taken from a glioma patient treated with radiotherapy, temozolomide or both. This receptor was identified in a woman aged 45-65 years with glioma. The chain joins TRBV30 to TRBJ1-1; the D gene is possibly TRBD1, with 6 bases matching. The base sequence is TGTGCCTGGAGTACACAGGGAACTGAAGCTTTCTTT. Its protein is CAWSTQGTEAFF.